This TCR beta chain was obtained from a study of blood T cell repertoires in COVID-19. Across the study: The United States, Italy and Spain were the sources of the acute and convalescent COVID-19 samples.

This clone has more than one count but fewer than ten. This CDR3 is 16 amino acids long. V trimming: 0 bases; J trimming: 3 bases; junction bases outside the gene matches: 5. The germline V gene encodes CDR1 SGHKS and CDR2 YYEKEE (reference sequence). In the authors' methods: Nucleated cell number was recorded as an estimate derived from reference gene primer amplification. Method: immunoSEQ multiplex PCR; TCRdb's copy keeps in-frame clones and lacks some. From that table come the V and J calls and clone size; the DNA was used to work out D and trimming. The table includes 65,000 to 90,000 clones, 80% to 90% detected once.

The V and J genes are TRBV5-5 and TRBJ1-4; TRBD1 matches at 7 bases. The sequencing input was peripheral blood. This TCR came from a woman between 18 and 29 years old with acute or convalescent COVID-19. The chain's CDR3 is CASSLEGAYANEKLFF. The CDR3 DNA sequence: TGTGCCAGCAGCTTGGAGGGGGCTTATGCTAATGAAAAACTGTTTTTT.